The TCR beta chain described here comes from a study of blood T cell repertoires in COVID-19 (dated by TCRdb to about 2020). About the study as a whole: The collaborator samples originated in the United States, Italy and Spain and spanned the acute and convalescent phases of COVID-19. Where available, HLA class I and class II types were taken from metadata supplied by the sample provider and were not determined by assay-based typing. The sample metadata nearly always contained a de-identified subject ID, COVID-19 status, age in years and sex. The material from the prospective study consisted of cDNA or gDNA derived from T cells, B-cell-depleted T cells, or PBMCs. The samples were drawn from two sources: the first 160 participants of the ongoing ImmuneRACE study, and 1,254 subjects contributed by 6 global collaborators. Deeply sampled blood TCRbeta repertoires from subjects exposed to, actively infected with, or recovered from COVID-19 were included in the dataset. The repertoires were released in a freely available public database intended as a resource for research on the immune response to SARS-CoV-2.

What the work shows at the level of the full study, not this receptor alone: How much clinical and demographic metadata was included differed by source and by participant, and the metadata was provided uncurated.

Collaborating institutions collected whole blood in K2EDTA tubes following their own protocols. For TCRbeta analysis, collaborator samples were shipped as frozen whole blood, as isolated PBMCs, or as DNA extracted from either sample type. A note on this clone: It lacks a known antigen. The input lacks base qualities; no much larger clone sits a single base away.

TCRbeta CDR3 regions were amplified from genomic DNA using the immunoSEQ Assay, a bias-controlled multiplex PCR. The authors processed their data as follows. Nucleated cell counts per sample were estimated from amplification of reference gene primers within the assay. Sequence reads were collapsed and filtered to measure the absolute abundance of every unique TCRbeta CDR3 rearrangement. For each sample, productive Simpson clonality was calculated as the square root of Simpson's diversity index over productive rearrangements. TCRdb stores this immuneACCESS table with in-frame sequences only. Part of the clones is absent; in the studies checked, under half of the shortfall reflects unresolved V genes, and no reason is known for the rest. The V and J calls and clone size come from that table; D and trimming were worked out from the DNA. In all, the sample holds about 120,000 clones, and more than 75% of those were seen once. The biggest ten clones account for 3% to 4% of the sample.

V is clipped by 6 bases and J by 4 bases, and the sequence between their germline boundaries is 9 bases long. The CDR3 covers 12 residues, taking in both the cysteine and the phenylalanine. The sequence is cut down to CDR3 DNA, 36 bases in frame from base 1. Reading the germline V gene (reference sequence) gives CDR1 MNHEY and CDR2 SMNVEV. This TCR was sampled from a man between 60 and 75 years old with acute or convalescent COVID-19. The specimen was peripheral blood. The chain was built from TRBV27 and TRBJ2-5; the D gene cannot be named for sure. The CDR3 in this case is CASRSPPETQYF. At the DNA level, the sequence is TGTGCCAGCAGGAGTCCCCCAGAGACCCAGTACTTC.